This T cell receptor beta chain derives from a study of OX40 agonist ivuxolimab in advanced cancers. Study overall: An agonistic anti-OX40 (CD134) antibody, ivuxolimab, was used to treat the patients. Study results and limitations: Researchers report that CD8+ T cells had, on average, more expanded clones than CD4+.

The CDR3 covers 14 residues. Looked up from germline, CDR1 is MNHGY and CDR2 is SVAAGI. Trimming pared 4 bases from V and 0 bases from J, leaving 7 bases between. Method: immunoSEQ multiplex PCR; TCRdb's copy keeps in-frame clones and lacks some. The sample records 55,000 to 65,000 clones, 75% to 90% being singletons. Details on this clone: As yet, its antigen is unknown.

Sample: CD4+ or CD8+ T cells sorted from blood, taken in a trial of the OX40 agonist ivuxolimab. The chain has TRBV6-9 and TRBJ2-1; D is unclear. The source is an adult with an advanced solid tumor such as melanoma, head and neck, liver or kidney cancer. CDR3 residues: CASSCSSSYNEQFF. The CDR3 bases are TGTGCCAGCAGTTGCTCGAGCTCCTACAATGAGCAGTTCTTC.